A single sample gave rise to the 20 T cell receptor beta chains below, sequenced in a study of blood T cell repertoires in COVID-19. This table comes from immunoSEQ multiplex PCR, and its TCRdb copy is limited to in-frame clones, with some not included. This sample has some 340,000 clones, with about four fifths found just once. Specimen: PBMCs or T cells enriched from blood (not recorded which). Every receptor here comes from a woman between 45 and 60 years old who had recovered from COVID-19.

In its sample, this clone was seen a few times. V usage is TRBV19 and J usage is TRBJ2-2; TRBD2 matches 11 bases. V shed 6 bases and J 3 bases; nucleotides not matched to a gene: 6. The CDR3 sequence is 16 residues long. The germline gives CDR1 LNHDA, CDR2 SQIVND (reference sequence). The CDR3, as DNA: TGTGCCAGTAGCATAACTAGCGGGAGATACACCGGGGAGCTGTTTTTT. Its translation: CASSITSGRYTGELFF.

This clone occurred a few times. The chain joins TRBV7-9 to TRBJ2-7; maybe TRBD2 (6 bases). CDR3 size: 12 residues. V lost 7 bases to trimming and J lost 5 bases, with 12 bases between them. From germline, CDR1 is SEHNR and CDR2 FQNEAQ (reference sequence). CDR3 loop: CASNLRGDEQYF. In DNA, the CDR3 is TGTGCCAGCAACCTGCGGGGTGACGAGCAGTACTTC.

The chain couples TRBV29-1 to TRBJ1-2; 7 nucleotides match TRBD1. V shed 1 base, J shed 7 bases, and the junction held 6 bases outside the gene matches. Germline V gives CDR1 SQVTM, CDR2 ANQGSEA. This CDR3 comprises 13 residues. CDR3 sequence (DNA): TGCAGCGTTGAAGGGACAGGCGAGTTTGGCTACACCTTC. Encoded protein: CSVEGTGEFGYTF.

The J gene is TRBJ1-1, the V gene TRBV9; D is uncertain. Germline CDR1 SGDLS, CDR2 YYNGEE. The V end was cut by 3 bases, the J end by 4 bases, with 16 bases between. The CDR3 covers 15 residues. The CDR3 sequence: CASSASGLGSTEAFF. In DNA, the CDR3 is TGTGCCAGCAGCGCTAGCGGTCTGGGTAGCACTGAAGCTTTCTTT.

This clone occurred a few times. The junction departs from germline at one end; a sequencing error may be responsible. This sequence joins TRBV20-1 and TRBJ1-1; D is undetermined. CDR1 is DFQATT, CDR2 SNEGSKA, per germline (reference sequence). The CDR3 is 10 amino acids. CDR3 sequence (DNA): TGCAGTGCTAGAGAGGTTGGCGGGTCCTTT. Encoded protein: CSAREVGGSF.

The chain couples TRBV7-2 to TRBJ2-1; 15 bases agree with TRBD2. CDR1 is SGHTA, CDR2 FQGNSA, per germline. CDR3 length: 16 amino acids. With 2 bases clipped from V and 8 bases from J, the junction kept 4 bases outside the gene matches. In DNA, the CDR3 is TGTGCCAGCAGCTTACAGGGACTAGCGGGAGGAGATGAGCAGTTCTTC. This gives the protein CASSLQGLAGGDEQFF.

This chain joins TRBV6-5 and TRBJ1-2; D is uncertain. V lost 5 bases, J lost 5 bases, and 18 bases lay in between. The CDR3 consists of 15 residues. Germline CDR1 reads MNHEY; CDR2 reads SVGAGI. Here the CDR3 reads CASSPGLGPGYGYTF. CDR3 DNA sequence: TGTGCCAGCAGTCCCGGTCTCGGGCCGGGATATGGCTACACCTTC.

There are a few counts of this clone. The genes are TRBV5-1 and TRBJ1-1, with D possibly being TRBD1 (6 bases). V was pared by 1 base and J by 6 bases, with 16 bases between. CDR1 and CDR2 (germline): SGHRS, YFSETQ. CDR3 size: 15 residues. CDR3 nucleotides: TGCGCCAGCAGCTTGATACAGGGAATGGCCCCTGAAGCTTTCTTT. The encoded protein is CASSLIQGMAPEAFF.

For this clone: Other DNA sequences from this sample encode an identical CDR3 as well. The rearrangement uses TRBV14 and TRBJ1-6; 7 nucleotides line up with TRBD1. Germline lookup yields CDR1 SGHDN and CDR2 FVKESK. The J segment lost 5 bases and the V segment lost 3 bases, leaving 1 base of the junction unmatched. This CDR3 has 14 amino acids. The CDR3 nucleotides read TGTGCCAGCAGCCAGGGACAGAATAATTCACCCCTCCACTTT. Protein product: CASSQGQNNSPLHF.

The chain recombines TRBV7-8 with TRBJ2-1; the match to TRBD1 covers 11 bases. V shed 0 bases, J shed 7 bases, and the junction held 2 bases outside the gene matches. CDR1 and CDR2 from the germline V gene are SGHVS and FQNEAQ. The CDR3 is 15 amino acids. The CDR3 DNA reads as TGTGCCAGCAGCTTAGCCGGGGACAGGGGGAATGAGCAGTTCTTC. It yields the protein CASSLAGDRGNEQFF. The whole variable domain, filled in from reference TRBV7-8 and TRBJ2-1, reads GAGVSQSPRYKVAKRGQDVALRCDPISGHVSLFWYQQALGQGPEFLTYFQNEAQLDKSGLPSDRFFAERPEGSVSTLKIQRTQQEDSAVYLCASSLAGDRGNEQFFGPGTRLTVL.

The gene calls are TRBV7-9 and TRBJ1-2; 9 nucleotides align to TRBD1. V gave up 5 bases and J gave up 2 bases; unmatched junction bases: 12. CDR3 length: 17 amino acids. Germline lookup yields CDR1 SEHNR and CDR2 FQNEAQ (reference sequence). The CDR3 DNA sequence: TGTGCCAGCAGCCAGGACAGGGGTCAGAGCTTAAACTATGGCTACACCTTC. Translating it yields CASSQDRGQSLNYGYTF.

This rearrangement joins TRBV5-1 to TRBJ2-7; 7 nucleotides match TRBD1. CDR1 and CDR2 (germline): SGHRS, YFSETQ. The ends lost 4 bases at V and 3 bases at J; junction bases unmatched: 4. The CDR3 is 13 amino acids. The chain's CDR3 is CASSMGQYYEQYF. The CDR3 DNA is TGCGCCAGCAGCATGGGACAGTACTACGAGCAGTACTTC.

The chain links TRBV27 to TRBJ2-1; 7 bases fit TRBD2. V was clipped by 7 bases and J by 5 bases; unmatched bases: 8. The germline CDR1 and CDR2 sequences are MNHEY and SMNVEV (reference sequence). The CDR3 loop spans 14 amino acids. CDR3 nucleotides: TGTGCCAGCACCCCCACAGCGGGAAACAATGAGCAGTTCTTC. Its translation is CASTPTAGNNEQFF.

This clone was seen just once. The CDR3, as DNA: TGTGCCAGCAGCTTAGCGCGACTCCCCGCCTACGAGCAGTACTTC. Translation gives CASSLARLPAYEQYF. The rearrangement links TRBV7-2 to TRBJ2-7; no firm D call. Trimming removed 0 bases at V and 2 bases at J, with 11 bases between. Germline CDR1 SGHTA, CDR2 FQGNSA. The CDR3 has 15 residues.

The chain joins TRBV18 to TRBJ1-3; D is perhaps TRBD1 (6 bases). Trimming left V 4 bases short and J 8 bases short, with 15 bases between. The CDR3 is 14 amino acids. Per germline, CDR1 KGHSH and CDR2 LQKENI. The CDR3 here is CASSQGQGSHTIYF. The CDR3 coding sequence is TGTGCCAGCTCACAGGGACAAGGTTCGCACACCATATATTTT.

The V gene is TRBV29-1, the J gene TRBJ1-4; a possible D gene is TRBD1 (6 bases). Per germline, CDR1 SQVTM and CDR2 ANQGSEA. The CDR3 runs to 14 residues. Trimming removed 7 bases from V and 5 bases from J, with 17 bases in between. The CDR3 spells CSAQGSRNNEKLFF. As DNA, the CDR3 is TGCAGCGCTCAGGGGTCGCGGAACAATGAAAAACTGTTTTTT.

The genes are TRBV7-9 and TRBJ1-2; D is undetermined. CDR3 length equals 13 residues. In germline, CDR1 is SEHNR, CDR2 FQNEAQ (reference sequence). Deletions cut 0 bases from V and 8 bases from J, with 10 bases between. CDR3 DNA sequence: TGTGCCAGCAGCTTAGCCACGCGAGAGGGCTACACCTTC. This encodes CASSLATREGYTF.

The rearrangement joins TRBV7-9 to TRBJ2-3; 9 bases map to TRBD2. Germline CDR1 is SEHNR and CDR2 is FQNEAQ (reference sequence). CDR3 length equals 16 residues. Losses at the gene ends were 4 bases for V and 0 bases for J; bases not matched to a gene: 5. CDR3 sequence reads: CASSYSGRDSTDTQYF. The DNA for the CDR3 is TGTGCCAGCAGCTATAGCGGGAGAGATAGCACAGATACGCAGTATTTT.

CDR3 region: CASRPGSYEQYF. The CDR3 nucleotides are TGTGCCAGCAGACCGGGCTCCTACGAGCAGTACTTC. This sequence joins TRBV6-5 and TRBJ2-7; D remains unclear. This CDR3 is built from 12 residues. Germline V gene lookup returns CDR1 MNHEY and CDR2 SVGAGI. V lost 6 bases and J lost 0, with 6 bases in between.

This chain uses TRBV7-9 with TRBJ1-2, with TRBD1 matching 9 bases. The CDR3 has 14 residues. J was trimmed by 6 bases and V by 1 base; bases with no gene match: 3. Germline V gives CDR1 SEHNR, CDR2 FQNEAQ (reference sequence). The CDR3 DNA follows: TGTGCCAGCAGCTTAGAGACAGGGGGGGATGGCTACACCTTC. Protein: CASSLETGGDGYTF.